The next 30 T cell receptor beta chains were all read from a single sample in a study of cytomegalovirus exposure and HLA in healthy donors. In the PCR, 60 Vbeta and 13 Jbeta primers were used. Assay: immunoSEQ multiplex PCR; the TCRdb copy retains only in-frame clones and omits some. The sample comprises around 100,000 clones, about three quarters of which are singletons, and about 4.5% rests with the top ten. Sequenced: PBMCs. The source is a male donor in good health and CMV-seropositive.

This clone was counted only a few times. The genes are TRBV5-1 and TRBJ1-1, with D maybe TRBD1 (5 bases). CDR3 length equals 13 residues. CDR1 SGHRS and CDR2 YFSETQ come from the germline V gene. The germline V and J ends were trimmed by 6 bases and 1 base, with 10 bases remaining between them. The CDR3 here is CASTHDRNTEAFF. Written as DNA, the CDR3 is TGCGCCAGCACCCATGACAGGAACACTGAAGCTTTCTTT.

The chain recombines TRBV27 with TRBJ2-3; D is ambiguous. The CDR3 sequence is 15 residues long. Germline loops: CDR1 MNHEY, CDR2 SMNVEV (reference sequence). V dropped 2 bases and J dropped 4 bases, with 13 bases sitting between them. CDR3 DNA: TGTGCCAGCAGTTTAGGAGTACCGTGGGCAGATACGCAGTATTTT. This codes for CASSLGVPWADTQYF.

The chain recombines TRBV4-1 with TRBJ1-2; TRBD1 agrees at 8 bases. V dropped 4 bases and J dropped 0; count of bases not matched to a gene: 7. The CDR3 contains 16 residues. Germline V gives CDR1 MGHRA, CDR2 YSYEKL. The CDR3 loop reads CASSRVGTGANYGYTF. The CDR3 DNA follows: TGCGCCAGCAGCCGAGTGGGGACAGGAGCTAACTATGGCTACACCTTC.

The chain is built from TRBV15 and TRBJ1-5, with D uncertain. V shed 6 bases and J shed 3 bases, with 9 bases lying between them. The germline V gene has CDR1 LNHNV and CDR2 YYDKDF (reference sequence). The CDR3 has 13 residues. The CDR3 DNA follows: TGTGCCACCAGGGGAGGGAACAATCAGCCCCAGCATTTT. This codes for CATRGGNNQPQHF.

The table lists this clone with a count of one. The CDR3 loop is CASSSRLAGETDTQYF. The DNA of the CDR3 is TGTGCCAGCAGTTCCAGACTAGCGGGAGAGACAGATACGCAGTATTTT. The chain joins TRBV6-6 to TRBJ2-3; 12 positions match TRBD2. Germline CDR1 is MNHNY and CDR2 is SVGAGI (reference sequence). The length of the CDR3 is 16 residues. The junction had 5 bases not matched to a gene; V was cut back by 4 bases and J by 3 bases.

This clone was detected only a few times. This chain joins TRBV25-1 and TRBJ2-2, with D perhaps matching TRBD1 (7 bases). The CDR3 is 16 residues long. Trimming took 4 bases from V and 10 from J, leaving 22 bases between them. Germline V gene lookup returns CDR1 MGHDK and CDR2 SYGVNS. In DNA form, the CDR3 reads TGTGCCAGCAGTGGGTCAGGGAGGCAGGGGGGAATGGAGCTGTTTTTT. Protein: CASSGSGRQGGMELFF.

V usage is TRBV11-3 and J usage is TRBJ2-2; 11 bases match TRBD1. The CDR3 extends over 15 amino acids. The germline gives CDR1 SGHNT, CDR2 YENEEA. J lost 7 bases, V lost 5 bases, and 6 bases had no gene match. CDR3 residues: CASSEDRGQNGELFF. The CDR3 DNA follows: TGTGCCAGCAGCGAGGACAGGGGGCAAAACGGGGAGCTGTTTTTT. Variable domain in full (rest from reference TRBV11-3 and TRBJ2-2): EAGVVQSPRYKIIEKKQPVAFWCNPISGHNTLYWYLQNLGQGPELLIRYENEEAVDDSQLPKDRFSAERLKGVDSTLKIQPAELGDSAVYLCASSEDRGQNGELFFGEGSRLTVL.

The J gene is TRBJ2-1, the V gene TRBV9; D is perhaps TRBD2 (5 bases). The CDR3 consists of 14 residues. Germline V gene lookup returns CDR1 SGDLS and CDR2 YYNGEE. V lost 0 bases, J lost 4 bases, and 8 bases lay in between. This CDR3 reads CASSVGGAYNEQFF. Written as DNA, the CDR3 is TGTGCCAGCAGCGTAGGGGGAGCTTACAATGAGCAGTTCTTC.

The rearrangement uses TRBV28 and TRBJ2-3; tentative D call: TRBD2 (6 bases). V was trimmed by 4 bases and J by 4 bases, leaving 18 bases between them. The germline gives CDR1 MDHEN, CDR2 SYDVKM. This CDR3 comprises 16 residues. The CDR3 DNA reads as TGTGCCAGCAGTTCCCCCTGGGACTCTTTCTCAGATACGCAGTATTTT. It translates to CASSSPWDSFSDTQYF.

This chain connects TRBV19 to TRBJ1-4; possibly TRBD1 for D (6 bases). The germline V gene encodes CDR1 LNHDA and CDR2 SQIVND (reference sequence). The CDR3 consists of 16 residues. V was cut by 3 bases and J by 0 bases, with 11 bases left in between. The chain's CDR3 is CASSMETGPTNEKLFF. The CDR3 nucleotides read TGTGCCAGTAGTATGGAAACAGGGCCAACTAATGAAAAACTGTTTTTT.

The chain uses TRBV27 and TRBJ2-7; D possibly corresponds to TRBD1 (5 bases). The V end was cut by 2 bases, the J end by 3 bases, with 8 bases between. The CDR3 extends over 13 amino acids. Per germline, CDR1 MNHEY and CDR2 SMNVEV (reference sequence). CDR3 residues: CASSLPGHYEQYF. CDR3 sequence (DNA): TGTGCCAGCAGTTTACCAGGACACTACGAGCAGTACTTC.

This clone was counted only a few times. The chain uses TRBV7-6 and TRBJ1-1; 8 bases are a match to TRBD1. Germline CDR1 and CDR2: SGHVS and FNYEAQ. There are 16 residues in the CDR3. With 1 base clipped from V and 6 bases from J, the junction kept 10 bases outside the gene matches. The CDR3 DNA is TGTGCCAGCAGCTTAGTCGGAGGACAGGGAAATTCTGAAGCTTTCTTT. Protein sequence: CASSLVGGQGNSEAFF.

The J gene is TRBJ1-1, the V gene TRBV25-1; a weak D match, TRBD1 (6 bases). CDR3 length: 15 amino acids. V dropped 5 bases and J dropped 11 bases, with 24 bases sitting between them. CDR1 and CDR2 (germline): MGHDK, SYGVNS. CDR3 loop: CASSLLFGGPTAAFF. The CDR3 coding sequence is TGTGCCAGCAGTCTCCTATTTGGGGGCCCCACCGCCGCTTTCTTT. Full variable domain (rest looked up from reference TRBV25-1 and TRBJ1-1): EADIYQTPRYLVIGTGKKITLECSQTMGHDKMYWYQQDPGMELHLIHYSYGVNSTEKGDLSSESTVSRIRTEHFPLTLESARPSHTSQYLCASSLLFGGPTAAFFGQGTRLTVV.

The rearrangement links TRBV6-5 to TRBJ1-1; weak D call: TRBD1 (5 bases). V lost 0 bases to trimming and J lost 4 bases, with 12 bases between them. Germline V lookup: CDR1 MNHEY, CDR2 SVGAGI. The CDR3 sequence is 15 residues long. CDR3 region: CASSYSGGVSTEAFF. The CDR3, as DNA: TGTGCCAGCAGTTACTCGGGGGGGGTAAGCACTGAAGCTTTCTTT.

The chain uses TRBV6-5 and TRBJ2-5; 8 nucleotides match TRBD1. After removal of 4 bases from V and 5 bases from J, the junction contained 3 bases not matched to a gene. This CDR3 is 13 amino acids long. Per germline, CDR1 MNHEY and CDR2 SVGAGI. The CDR3 loop is CASSSGQGETQYF. The CDR3 DNA is TGTGCCAGCAGTTCTGGACAGGGCGAGACCCAGTACTTC.

The chain carries TRBV7-2 and TRBJ2-1, with 9 bases lining up with TRBD2. CDR3 size: 14 residues. The germline V gene has CDR1 SGHTA and CDR2 FQGNSA. The V segment lost 1 base and the J segment 5 bases; nucleotides outside the gene matches: 0. CDR3 loop: CASSLERGDNEQFF. CDR3 nucleotide sequence: TGTGCCAGCAGCTTAGAGCGGGGGGACAATGAGCAGTTCTTC.

The chain carries TRBV6-5 and TRBJ1-2; perhaps TRBD1 as D (5 bases). Germline V CDR1 and CDR2: MNHEY, SVGAGI. The CDR3 runs 13 residues. V dropped 5 bases and J dropped 6 bases, with 13 bases sitting between them. CDR3 sequence reads: CASSPSPGDGYTF. CDR3 DNA: TGTGCCAGCAGTCCCTCGCCGGGGGATGGCTACACCTTC.

This clone turned up a few times. The chain is built from TRBV4-1 and TRBJ2-1; D might be TRBD2 (6 bases). V was cut by 0 bases and J by 8 bases, with 20 bases left in between. Germline CDR1 reads MGHRA; CDR2 reads YSYEKL. This CDR3 comprises 17 residues. The CDR3 protein is CASSQDVLAAGQYEQFF. CDR3 sequence (DNA): TGCGCCAGCAGCCAAGATGTTCTTGCCGCGGGGCAATATGAGCAGTTCTTC.

The chain joins TRBV30 to TRBJ1-6, with 7 bases that match TRBD1. The germline gives CDR1 GTSNPN, CDR2 SVGIG (reference sequence). The CDR3 covers 14 residues. Trimming at V came to 2 bases and at J to 9 bases, leaving 7 bases not matched to a gene. CDR3 in DNA: TGTGCCTGGAGTCTACAGACAGGGCCTTCACCCCTCCACTTT. Translation gives CAWSLQTGPSPLHF.

The V gene is TRBV28, the J gene TRBJ2-4; maybe TRBD1 (5 bases). CDR3 length: 15 amino acids. The V and J ends lost 5 bases and 0 bases respectively, with 11 bases between them. Germline CDR1 MDHEN, CDR2 SYDVKM. In DNA form, the CDR3 reads TGTGCCAGCAGTCCGTTACAGGTAGCCAAAAACATTCAGTACTTC. This translates into CASSPLQVAKNIQYF.

The V and J genes are TRBV28 and TRBJ1-1; no reliable D call. The CDR3 totals 11 residues. The V end was cut by 10 bases, the J end by 8 bases, with 14 bases between. Germline V gene data show CDR1 as MDHEN and CDR2 as SYDVKM. As DNA, the CDR3 is TGTGCCATCTTTACGGGGAGAGAAGCTTTCTTT. Its translation is CAIFTGREAFF.

The chain links TRBV5-8 to TRBJ2-1; a weak D match, TRBD2 (5 bases). The V end was cut by 4 bases, the J end by 13 bases, with 18 bases between. This CDR3 is built from 13 residues. CDR1 and CDR2 from the germline V gene are SGHTS and YDEGEE. The CDR3 DNA reads TGTGCCAGCAGCCCACTTTCGGGGTTGCGACAGTTCTTC. Protein sequence: CASSPLSGLRQFF.

The CDR3 DNA reads as TGTGCCAGCAGCGTTCGCGGGGGCGATTCACCCCTCCACTTT. Translation: CASSVRGGDSPLHF. The chain employs TRBV9 and TRBJ1-6; maybe TRBD1 (6 bases). The CDR3 runs to 14 residues. Trimming shortened V by 2 bases and J by 8 bases, and 11 bases separated the two germline ends. CDR1 SGDLS and CDR2 YYNGEE come from the germline V gene.

This clone was seen a few times. The J gene is TRBJ2-3, the V gene TRBV30; D remains ambiguous. Germline CDR1 reads GTSNPN; CDR2 reads SVGIG (reference sequence). Deletions cut 2 bases from V and 1 base from J, with 7 bases between. This CDR3 region has 13 residues. The CDR3 coding sequence is TGTGCCTGGAGTCCCGCGGGCACAGATACGCAGTATTTT. This translates into CAWSPAGTDTQYF.

The chain combines TRBV6-5 with TRBJ2-7, with TRBD2 identical over 8 bases. V gave up 8 bases and J gave up 4 bases; unmatched junction bases: 7. Germline V gene sequence: CDR1 MNHEY, CDR2 SVGAGI. The CDR3 has 13 residues. For the CDR3, the DNA is TGTGCCAGCCTACGGGAGGGAGGGTACGAGCAGTACTTC. The encoded protein is CASLREGGYEQYF.

The chain has TRBV7-9 and TRBJ1-2; D perhaps matches TRBD1 (5 bases). From germline, CDR1 is SEHNR and CDR2 FQNEAQ (reference sequence). The CDR3 covers 13 residues. V lost 3 bases and J lost 4, with 9 bases in between. In DNA, the CDR3 is TGTGCCAGCAGCTTGGGGGGAGGCTATGGCTACACCTTC. Protein sequence: CASSLGGGYGYTF.

A single count supports this clone. CDR3 protein: CASSSRTSGTYEQYF. CDR3 in DNA: TGTGCCAGCAGCTCCCGGACTAGCGGGACCTACGAGCAGTACTTC. This chain uses TRBV7-2 with TRBJ2-7, with 12 bases aligning to TRBD2. In germline, CDR1 is SGHTA, CDR2 FQGNSA. The CDR3 extends over 15 amino acids. J was trimmed by 2 bases and V by 4 bases; bases with no gene match: 3.

The rearrangement uses TRBV14 and TRBJ1-4, with D perhaps TRBD1 (5 bases). V lost 10 bases, J lost 10 bases, and 13 bases lay in between. Germline V gives CDR1 SGHDN, CDR2 FVKESK. CDR3 length equals 11 residues. This chain's CDR3 is CATLAGRKLFF. CDR3 nucleotides: TGTGCCACCCTCGCAGGGCGAAAACTGTTTTTT.

The chain carries TRBV19 and TRBJ1-1; 8 positions match TRBD1. Per the germline V gene, CDR1 is LNHDA and CDR2 is SQIVND (reference sequence). CDR3 length: 14 amino acids. V shed 3 bases and J 0 bases; nucleotides not matched to a gene: 0. CDR3 DNA: TGTGCCAGTAGTATGGACAGGGTGAACACTGAAGCTTTCTTT. Translation gives CASSMDRVNTEAFF.

The rearrangement joins TRBV28 to TRBJ2-7; 7 bases map to TRBD1. CDR3 length: 15 residues. The germline V gene encodes CDR1 MDHEN and CDR2 SYDVKM. After removal of 5 bases from V and 0 bases from J, the junction contained 7 bases not matched to a gene. The CDR3 is CASSKRRDSSYEQYF. The CDR3 DNA sequence: TGTGCCAGCAGTAAGCGTCGGGACAGCTCCTACGAGCAGTACTTC.